A selection of T cell receptor beta chains follows, all from one sample in a study of shared clonotypes between healthy human individuals. Repertoires were generated with immunoSEQ multiplex PCR, while TCRdb's copy carries only in-frame clones and drops some. Here the sample spans hundreds of thousands of clones, about 95% being singletons. The specimen sequenced was naive CD8+ T cells sorted from blood. Receptors were obtained from a woman aged 25 to 39 in good health. The CDR3 runs from the conserved cysteine through the conserved F or W. The order of the fields is J gene, clone size, D gene, V gene, CDR3 DNA, CDR3 protein. A D gene is named only where the DNA matches it firmly. The size entry is marked missing in some rows and otherwise reads once, few, many or a size class.

J gene: TRBJ1-3; clone size: -; D gene: -; V gene: TRBV15; CDR3 DNA: TGTGCCACCAGCAGGAAAGGTGGAAACACCATATATTTT; CDR3 protein: CATSRKGGNTIYF
J gene: TRBJ2-5; clone size: -; D gene: TRBD2; V gene: TRBV6-5; CDR3 DNA: TGTGCCAGCAGTTACCATCTAGCGGGGGCACAAGAGACCCAGTACTTC; CDR3 protein: CASSYHLAGAQETQYF
J gene: TRBJ1-3; clone size: -; D gene: TRBD1; V gene: TRBV6-6; CDR3 DNA: TGTGCCAGCAGGGGGACAGGGCTCTCTGGAAACACCATATATTTT; CDR3 protein: CASRGTGLSGNTIYF
J gene: TRBJ2-7; clone size: -; D gene: -; V gene: TRBV28; CDR3 DNA: TGTGCCAGCAGTTTATTGGGCGAGCAGTACTTC; CDR3 protein: CASSLLGEQYF
J gene: TRBJ2-7; clone size: -; D gene: TRBD2; V gene: TRBV9; CDR3 DNA: TGTGCCAGCAGCGTAGTTGGGACTAGCATCTACGAGCAGTACTTC; CDR3 protein: CASSVVGTSIYEQYF
J gene: TRBJ2-7; clone size: few; D gene: TRBD1; V gene: TRBV10-2; CDR3 DNA: TGCGCCACCCTCTTGGCCAGGACAGGGACCTACGAGCAGTACTTC; CDR3 protein: CATLLARTGTYEQYF
J gene: TRBJ1-5; clone size: few; D gene: -; V gene: TRBV30; CDR3 DNA: TGTGCCTGGAGTGTAGGGTTTGGGCAGCCCCAGCATTTT; CDR3 protein: CAWSVGFGQPQHF
J gene: TRBJ2-5; clone size: -; D gene: -; V gene: TRBV20-1; CDR3 DNA: TGCAGTTCCCGGGCTTGGGAGACCCAGTACTTC; CDR3 protein: CSSRAWETQYF
J gene: TRBJ1-1; clone size: -; D gene: -; V gene: TRBV30; CDR3 DNA: TGTGCCTGGAGTGTCCCCGCCAGGGTGGGCACTGAAGCTTTCTTT; CDR3 protein: CAWSVPARVGTEAFF
J gene: TRBJ2-7; clone size: -; D gene: -; V gene: TRBV29-1; CDR3 DNA: TGCAGCGTTGTCGGGGCTGGGGTCTCCTACGAGCAGTACTTC; CDR3 protein: CSVVGAGVSYEQYF
J gene: TRBJ2-7; clone size: once; D gene: TRBD1; V gene: TRBV5-4; CDR3 DNA: TGTGCCAGCAGCCCAAACCGGGACAGACCCTACGAGCAGTACTTC; CDR3 protein: CASSPNRDRPYEQYF
J gene: TRBJ2-7; clone size: -; D gene: TRBD2; V gene: TRBV27; CDR3 DNA: TGTGCCAGCAGTTTCCAGACTAGCGGGAGACAGTTTGACGAGCAGTACTTC; CDR3 protein: CASSFQTSGRQFDEQYF
J gene: TRBJ2-3; clone size: -; D gene: TRBD2; V gene: TRBV7-9; CDR3 DNA: TGTGCCAGCCCGCTAAAACTAGCGGGAGGCCCAGATACGCAGTATTTT; CDR3 protein: CASPLKLAGGPDTQYF
J gene: TRBJ2-7; clone size: -; D gene: -; V gene: TRBV11-2; CDR3 DNA: TGTGCCAGCAGCTTAGGGTGGTCCTACGAGCAGTACTTC; CDR3 protein: CASSLGWSYEQYF
J gene: TRBJ1-2; clone size: -; D gene: -; V gene: TRBV19; CDR3 DNA: TGTGCCAGTAGTATAGACAGGGATGGCTACACCTTC; CDR3 protein: CASSIDRDGYTF
J gene: TRBJ2-3; clone size: -; D gene: TRBD2; V gene: TRBV4-2; CDR3 DNA: TGTGCCAGCAGCCAAGGGACTAGCGGGAGTTACGGCACAGATACGCAGTATTTT; CDR3 protein: CASSQGTSGSYGTDTQYF
J gene: TRBJ1-1; clone size: -; D gene: -; V gene: TRBV5-4; CDR3 DNA: TGTGCCAGCAGCTTGGTGAACACTGAAGCTTTCTTT; CDR3 protein: CASSLVNTEAFF
J gene: TRBJ2-1; clone size: -; D gene: -; V gene: TRBV5-6; CDR3 DNA: TGTGCCAGCAGCTTGGCCTTGTCTAGGATTTATGAGCAGTTCTTC; CDR3 protein: CASSLALSRIYEQFF
J gene: TRBJ2-7; clone size: -; D gene: TRBD1; V gene: TRBV25-1; CDR3 DNA: TGTGCCAGCAGTCCCCGATCCGGACAGGGAAACCACGAGCAGTACTTC; CDR3 protein: CASSPRSGQGNHEQYF
J gene: TRBJ1-1; clone size: -; D gene: -; V gene: TRBV4-2; CDR3 DNA: TGTGCCAGCAGCCAAAGGAGGCAGGGGAACACTGAAGCTTTCTTT; CDR3 protein: CASSQRRQGNTEAFF
J gene: TRBJ2-7; clone size: -; D gene: TRBD2; V gene: TRBV27; CDR3 DNA: TGTGCCAGCAGCATAGCGGGCGGCTACGAGCAGTACTTC; CDR3 protein: CASSIAGGYEQYF
J gene: TRBJ2-7; clone size: -; D gene: TRBD2; V gene: TRBV5-4; CDR3 DNA: TGTGCCAGCAGCTCCCCGGGACTAGAGGTCTACGAGCAGTACTTC; CDR3 protein: CASSSPGLEVYEQYF
J gene: TRBJ2-7; clone size: once; D gene: -; V gene: TRBV5-6; CDR3 DNA: TGTGCCAGCAGCTGGGGGCCAGGTCCGGGGAACGAGCAGTACTTC; CDR3 protein: CASSWGPGPGNEQYF
J gene: TRBJ2-7; clone size: -; D gene: TRBD2; V gene: TRBV5-6; CDR3 DNA: TGTGCCAGCAGCTTGGGCGCGGGAGGGAAGAGCTCCTACGAGCAGTACTTC; CDR3 protein: CASSLGAGGKSSYEQYF
J gene: TRBJ2-1; clone size: -; D gene: TRBD2; V gene: TRBV5-4; CDR3 DNA: TGTGCCAGCAGCAACCCCACTTTAGCGGGATACTCCTACAATGAGCAGTTCTTC; CDR3 protein: CASSNPTLAGYSYNEQFF
J gene: TRBJ2-2; clone size: -; D gene: TRBD1; V gene: TRBV7-8; CDR3 DNA: TGTGCCAGCAGCTTATTTCCAGGGGGCGAGGGCGGGGAGCTGTTTTTT; CDR3 protein: CASSLFPGGEGGELFF
J gene: TRBJ2-7; clone size: -; D gene: -; V gene: TRBV4-2; CDR3 DNA: TGTGCCAGCAGCCAAGAAGATAGGGCTACCACCTACGAGCAGTACTTC; CDR3 protein: CASSQEDRATTYEQYF
J gene: TRBJ2-7; clone size: -; D gene: -; V gene: TRBV10-2; CDR3 DNA: TGCGCCAGCAGTTTAGCGGACTCCTACGAGCAGTACTTC; CDR3 protein: CASSLADSYEQYF
J gene: TRBJ2-6; clone size: -; D gene: -; V gene: TRBV5-6; CDR3 DNA: TGTGCCACGGAACCCGACGGGGGCCTCTCTGGGGCCAACGTCCTGACTTTC; CDR3 protein: CATEPDGGLSGANVLTF
J gene: TRBJ2-1; clone size: -; D gene: -; V gene: TRBV7-3; CDR3 DNA: TGTGCCAGCAGCTTATCCCCAGTTTCCAGCATCGAGTCGAAGTTCTTC; CDR3 protein: CASSLSPVSSIESKFF
J gene: TRBJ2-7; clone size: -; D gene: TRBD2; V gene: TRBV7-9; CDR3 DNA: TGTGCCAGCGGCCTTAGCGGGAGAGGGCCGTACGAGCAGTACTTC; CDR3 protein: CASGLSGRGPYEQYF
J gene: TRBJ1-1; clone size: -; D gene: -; V gene: TRBV5-4; CDR3 DNA: TGTGCCAGCAGCTTTGGAGGGGGAAACACTGAAGCTTTCTTT; CDR3 protein: CASSFGGGNTEAFF
J gene: TRBJ2-7; clone size: once; D gene: -; V gene: TRBV13; CDR3 DNA: TGTGCCAGCAGCGTAGACCGACAGTCTTGGGGCGAGCAGTACTTC; CDR3 protein: CASSVDRQSWGEQYF
J gene: TRBJ2-1; clone size: -; D gene: TRBD2; V gene: TRBV5-1; CDR3 DNA: TGCGCCAGCACCCTTGGGACTAGCGGGAGGGGTTATGAGCAGTTCTTC; CDR3 protein: CASTLGTSGRGYEQFF
J gene: TRBJ2-7; clone size: -; D gene: TRBD1; V gene: TRBV7-8; CDR3 DNA: TGTGCCAGCAGCTCCCTGGGGGACAGGGACTACGAGCAGTACTTC; CDR3 protein: CASSSLGDRDYEQYF
J gene: TRBJ2-7; clone size: -; D gene: -; V gene: TRBV4-1; CDR3 DNA: TGCGCCAGCAGCCAAGATGCCAGGGGCGCCATGGGTGAGCAGTACTTC; CDR3 protein: CASSQDARGAMGEQYF
J gene: TRBJ1-2; clone size: -; D gene: -; V gene: TRBV5-1; CDR3 DNA: TGCGCCAGCAGCCCTTCGTCGGTAGGGGAGGACTATGGCTACACCTTC; CDR3 protein: CASSPSSVGEDYGYTF
J gene: TRBJ1-1; clone size: -; D gene: -; V gene: TRBV4-1; CDR3 DNA: TGCGCCAGCAGTCGGCCGGAACACACTGAAGCTTTCTTT; CDR3 protein: CASSRPEHTEAFF
J gene: TRBJ1-6; clone size: -; D gene: TRBD1; V gene: TRBV6-4; CDR3 DNA: TGTGCCAGCAGTGACTCGACAGGGAATTCACCCCTCCACTTT; CDR3 protein: CASSDSTGNSPLHF
J gene: TRBJ2-7; clone size: -; D gene: TRBD2; V gene: TRBV28; CDR3 DNA: TGTGCCAGCAGGAATAGCGGGTATACCTACGAGCAGTACTTC; CDR3 protein: CASRNSGYTYEQYF
J gene: TRBJ1-5; clone size: -; D gene: -; V gene: TRBV28; CDR3 DNA: TGTGCCAGCAGTTGGATCTCGCGGGGCAATCAGCCCCAGCATTTT; CDR3 protein: CASSWISRGNQPQHF
J gene: TRBJ2-7; clone size: -; D gene: -; V gene: TRBV27; CDR3 DNA: TGTGCCAGCAGTCAATGGGGCAGCTCCTACGAGCAGTACTTC; CDR3 protein: CASSQWGSSYEQYF
J gene: TRBJ2-7; clone size: -; D gene: -; V gene: TRBV30; CDR3 DNA: TGTGCCTGGAGTGGGGTCTGGGGTTACGAGCAGTACTTC; CDR3 protein: CAWSGVWGYEQYF
J gene: TRBJ2-7; clone size: -; D gene: -; V gene: TRBV5-1; CDR3 DNA: TGCGCCAGCAGCTTGGCCGGTCAGGGTGCGGCCTACGAGCAGTACTTC; CDR3 protein: CASSLAGQGAAYEQYF
J gene: TRBJ1-4; clone size: once; D gene: TRBD1; V gene: TRBV7-6; CDR3 DNA: TGTGCCAGCAGCCAAGGACAGGATGAAAAACTGTTTTTT; CDR3 protein: CASSQGQDEKLFF